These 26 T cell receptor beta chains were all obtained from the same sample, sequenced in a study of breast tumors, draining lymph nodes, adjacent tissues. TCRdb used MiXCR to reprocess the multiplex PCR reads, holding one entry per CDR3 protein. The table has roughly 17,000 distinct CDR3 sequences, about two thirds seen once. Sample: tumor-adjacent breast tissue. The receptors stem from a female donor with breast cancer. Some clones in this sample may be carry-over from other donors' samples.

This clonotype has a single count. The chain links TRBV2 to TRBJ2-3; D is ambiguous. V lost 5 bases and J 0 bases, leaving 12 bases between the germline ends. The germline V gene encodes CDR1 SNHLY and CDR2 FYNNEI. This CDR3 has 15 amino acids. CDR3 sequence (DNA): TGTGCCAGCAGTCATCCCCAGAGTAGCACAGATACGCAGTATTTT. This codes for CASSHPQSSTDTQYF.

The CDR3 sequence: CSVEGASGRYNEQFF. The CDR3 DNA is TGCAGCGTTGAGGGTGCTAGCGGGAGGTACAATGAGCAGTTCTTC. The V and J genes are TRBV29-1 and TRBJ2-1; 11 nucleotides align to TRBD2. CDR3 length: 15 amino acids. V was clipped by 3 bases and J by 4 bases; unmatched bases: 5. Per the germline V gene, CDR1 is SQVTM and CDR2 is ANQGSEA.

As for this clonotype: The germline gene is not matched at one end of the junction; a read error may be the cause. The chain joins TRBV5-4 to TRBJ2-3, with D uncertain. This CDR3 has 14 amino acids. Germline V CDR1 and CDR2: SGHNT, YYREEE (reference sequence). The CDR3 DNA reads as TGTGCCAGCAGCTTGGTTACGTACACAGATGCGCAGTATTTT. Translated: CASSLVTYTDAQYF.

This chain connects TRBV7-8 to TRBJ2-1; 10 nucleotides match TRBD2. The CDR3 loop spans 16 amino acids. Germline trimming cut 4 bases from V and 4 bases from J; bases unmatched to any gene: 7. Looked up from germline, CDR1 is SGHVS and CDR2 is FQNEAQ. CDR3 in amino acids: CASSSRLAGQYNEQFF. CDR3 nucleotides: TGTGCCAGCAGCTCAAGACTAGCGGGCCAATACAATGAGCAGTTCTTC.

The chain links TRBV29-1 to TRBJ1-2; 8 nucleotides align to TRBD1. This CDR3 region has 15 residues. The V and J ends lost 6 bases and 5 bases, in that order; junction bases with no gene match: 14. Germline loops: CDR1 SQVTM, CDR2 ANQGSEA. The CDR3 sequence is CSVDQGRGLLYGYTF. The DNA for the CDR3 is TGCAGCGTCGATCAGGGCAGGGGGCTCCTATATGGCTACACCTTC.

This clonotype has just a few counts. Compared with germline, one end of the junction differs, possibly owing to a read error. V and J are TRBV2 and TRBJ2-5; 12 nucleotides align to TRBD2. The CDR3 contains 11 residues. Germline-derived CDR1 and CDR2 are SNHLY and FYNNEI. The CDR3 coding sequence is TGTGCCAGCAGTCTAGCGGGAGGGTTAGTCTTC. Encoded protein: CASSLAGGLVF.

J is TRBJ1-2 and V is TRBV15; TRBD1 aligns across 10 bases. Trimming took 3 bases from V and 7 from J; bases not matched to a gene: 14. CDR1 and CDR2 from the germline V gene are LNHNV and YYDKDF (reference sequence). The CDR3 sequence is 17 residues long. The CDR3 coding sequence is TGTGCCACCAGCAGCCTCGGGACAGGGGACTTTCGGGCTGGCTACACCTTC. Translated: CATSSLGTGDFRAGYTF.

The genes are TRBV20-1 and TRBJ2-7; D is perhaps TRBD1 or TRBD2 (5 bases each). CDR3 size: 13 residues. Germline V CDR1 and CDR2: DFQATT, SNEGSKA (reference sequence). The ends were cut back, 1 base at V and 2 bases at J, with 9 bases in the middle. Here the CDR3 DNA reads TGCAGTGCTAGAGGGGGACGGGCCTACGAGCAGTACTTC. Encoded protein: CSARGGRAYEQYF.

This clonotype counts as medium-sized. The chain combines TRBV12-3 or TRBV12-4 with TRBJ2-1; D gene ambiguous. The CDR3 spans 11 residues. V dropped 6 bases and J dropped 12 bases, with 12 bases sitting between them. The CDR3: CASSRLDAQFF. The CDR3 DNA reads TGTGCCAGCAGCCGCCTGGATGCGCAGTTCTTC.

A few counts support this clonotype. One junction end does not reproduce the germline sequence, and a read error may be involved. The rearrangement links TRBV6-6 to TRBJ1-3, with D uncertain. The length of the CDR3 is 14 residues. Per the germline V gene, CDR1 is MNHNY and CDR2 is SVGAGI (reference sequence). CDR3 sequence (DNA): TGTACCAGCAGAAAAGGGTCATCTGGAAACACCATATATTTT. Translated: CTSRKGSSGNTIYF.

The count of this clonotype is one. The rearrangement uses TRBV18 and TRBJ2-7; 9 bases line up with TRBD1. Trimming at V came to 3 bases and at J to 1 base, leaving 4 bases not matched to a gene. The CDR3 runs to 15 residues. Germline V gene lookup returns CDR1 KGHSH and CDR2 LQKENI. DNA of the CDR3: TGTGCCAGCTCACCGGACAGGGGAAGGTCCTACGAGCAGTACTTC. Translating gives CASSPDRGRSYEQYF.

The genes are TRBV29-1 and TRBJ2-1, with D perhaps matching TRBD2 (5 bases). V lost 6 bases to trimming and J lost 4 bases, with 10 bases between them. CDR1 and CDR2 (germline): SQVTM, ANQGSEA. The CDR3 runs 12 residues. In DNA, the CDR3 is TGCAGCGTAATAGCGAAGTACAATGAGCAGTTCTTC. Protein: CSVIAKYNEQFF.

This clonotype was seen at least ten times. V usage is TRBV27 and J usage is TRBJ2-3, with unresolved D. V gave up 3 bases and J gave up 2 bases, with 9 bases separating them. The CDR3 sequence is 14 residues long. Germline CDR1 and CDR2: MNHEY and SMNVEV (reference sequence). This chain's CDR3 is CASSFSTFTDTQYF. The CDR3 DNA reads TGTGCCAGCAGTTTCTCTACTTTCACAGATACGCAGTATTTT.

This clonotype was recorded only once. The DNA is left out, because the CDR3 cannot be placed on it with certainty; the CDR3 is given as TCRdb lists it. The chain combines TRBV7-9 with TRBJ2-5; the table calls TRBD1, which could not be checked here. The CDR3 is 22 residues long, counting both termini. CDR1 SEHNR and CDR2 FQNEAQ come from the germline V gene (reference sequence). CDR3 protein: CASSFYICSAPPPTRVGETQYF.

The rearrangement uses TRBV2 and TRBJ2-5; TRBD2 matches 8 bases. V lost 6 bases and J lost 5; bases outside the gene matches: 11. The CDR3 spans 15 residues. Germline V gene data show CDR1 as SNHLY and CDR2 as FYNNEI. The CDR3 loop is CASSLAGSIGETQYF. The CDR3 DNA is TGTGCCAGCAGCTTAGCGGGGAGCATCGGGGAGACCCAGTACTTC.

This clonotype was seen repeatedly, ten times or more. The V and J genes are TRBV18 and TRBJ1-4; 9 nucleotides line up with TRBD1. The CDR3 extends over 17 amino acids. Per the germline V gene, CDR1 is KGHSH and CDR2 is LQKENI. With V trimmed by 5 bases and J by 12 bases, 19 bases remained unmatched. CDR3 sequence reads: CASSNLRPGQGLQQLFF. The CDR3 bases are TGTGCCAGCTCAAATCTGCGACCGGGACAGGGTTTGCAGCAACTGTTTTTT. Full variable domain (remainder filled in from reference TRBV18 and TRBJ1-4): NAGVMQNPRHLVRRRGQEARLRCSPMKGHSHVYWYRQLPEEGLKFMVYLQKENIIDESGMPKERFSAEFPKEGPSILRIQQVVRGDSAAYFCASSNLRPGQGLQQLFFGSGTQLSVL.

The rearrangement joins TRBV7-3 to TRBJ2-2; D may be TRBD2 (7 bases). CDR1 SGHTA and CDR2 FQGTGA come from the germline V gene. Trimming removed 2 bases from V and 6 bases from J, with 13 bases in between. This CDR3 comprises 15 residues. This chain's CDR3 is CASSLWGGASGELFF. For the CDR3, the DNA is TGTGCCAGCAGCTTATGGGGGGGGGCCTCCGGGGAGCTGTTTTTT.

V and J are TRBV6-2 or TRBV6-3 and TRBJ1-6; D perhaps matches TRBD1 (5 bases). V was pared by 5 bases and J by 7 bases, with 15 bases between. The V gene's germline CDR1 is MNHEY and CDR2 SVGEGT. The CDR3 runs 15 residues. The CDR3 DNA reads TGTGCCAGCAGTCCCCGGGGACTCGGGAATTCACCCCTCCACTTT. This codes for CASSPRGLGNSPLHF.

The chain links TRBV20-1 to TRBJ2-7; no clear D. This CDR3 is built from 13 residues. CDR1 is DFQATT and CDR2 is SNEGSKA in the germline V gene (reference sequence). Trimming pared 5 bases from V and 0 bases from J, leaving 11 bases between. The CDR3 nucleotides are TGCAGTGCTCAAGACGCACACTCCTACGAGCAGTACTTC. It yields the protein CSAQDAHSYEQYF.

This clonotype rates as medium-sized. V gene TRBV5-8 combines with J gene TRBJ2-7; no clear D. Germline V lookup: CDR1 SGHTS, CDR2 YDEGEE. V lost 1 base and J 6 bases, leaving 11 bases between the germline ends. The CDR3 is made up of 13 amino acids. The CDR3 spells CASSLIVGSEQYV. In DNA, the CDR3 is TGTGCCAGCAGCTTGATTGTGGGGTCCGAGCAGTACGTC.

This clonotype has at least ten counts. The CDR3 DNA follows: TGTGCCAGCAGTTCCTCCCGTGGGACAGCGAACACTGAAGCTTTCTTT. This gives the protein CASSSSRGTANTEAFF. The V gene is TRBV12-3 or TRBV12-4, the J gene TRBJ1-1; 7 bases fit TRBD1. This CDR3 is built from 16 residues. The V and J ends lost 4 bases and 1 base, in that order; junction bases with no gene match: 9.

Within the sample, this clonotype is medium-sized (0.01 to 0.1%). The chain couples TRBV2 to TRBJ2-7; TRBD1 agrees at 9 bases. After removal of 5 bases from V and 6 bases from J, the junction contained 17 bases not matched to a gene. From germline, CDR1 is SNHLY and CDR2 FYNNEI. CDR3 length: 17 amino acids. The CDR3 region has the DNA TGTGCCAGCAGTCCGGGACAGGGTTTTGGGATGATCGCCGAGCAGTACTTC. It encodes CASSPGQGFGMIAEQYF.

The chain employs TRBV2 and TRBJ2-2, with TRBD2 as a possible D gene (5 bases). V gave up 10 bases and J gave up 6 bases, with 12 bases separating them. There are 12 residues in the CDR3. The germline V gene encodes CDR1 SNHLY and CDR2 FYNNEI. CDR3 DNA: TGTGCCACAAACGCCGGGGCCGGGGAGCTGTTTTTT. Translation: CATNAGAGELFF.

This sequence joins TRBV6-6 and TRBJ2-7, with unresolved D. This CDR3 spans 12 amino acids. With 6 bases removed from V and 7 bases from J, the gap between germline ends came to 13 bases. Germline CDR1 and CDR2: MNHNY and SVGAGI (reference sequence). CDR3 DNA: TGTGCCAGCAGCAAGACCCGATGGGAGCAGTACTTC. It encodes CASSKTRWEQYF.

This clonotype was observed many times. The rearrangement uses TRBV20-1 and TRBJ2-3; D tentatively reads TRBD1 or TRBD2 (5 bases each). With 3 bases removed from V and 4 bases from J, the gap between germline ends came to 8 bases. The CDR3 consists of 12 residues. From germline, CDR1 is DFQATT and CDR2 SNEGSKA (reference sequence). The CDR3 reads CSARVGADTQYF. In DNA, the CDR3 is TGCAGTGCTAGGGTGGGGGCAGATACGCAGTATTTT.

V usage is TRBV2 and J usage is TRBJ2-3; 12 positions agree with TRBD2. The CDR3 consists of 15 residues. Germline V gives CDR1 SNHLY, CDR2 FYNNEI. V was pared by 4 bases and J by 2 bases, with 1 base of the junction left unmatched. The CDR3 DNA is TGTGCCAGCAGTGGACTAGCGGGAGTCACAGATACGCAGTATTTT. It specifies CASSGLAGVTDTQYF. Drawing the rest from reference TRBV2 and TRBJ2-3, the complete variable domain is EPEVTQTPSHQVTQMGQEVILRCVPISNHLYFYWYRQILGQKVEFLVSFYNNEISEKSEIFDDQFSVERPDGSNFTLKIRSTKLEDSAMYFCASSGLAGVTDTQYFGPGTRLTVL.